The 9 T cell receptor beta chains below were found in one sample sequenced in a study of blood T cell repertoires in COVID-19. Profiling relied on immunoSEQ multiplex PCR, and the TCRdb table lists in-frame clones only, not all of them. The table shows about 150,000 clones, with around four fifths occurring only once. The sample taken for sequencing was peripheral blood. All receptors derive from a man aged 65 to 85 with acute or convalescent COVID-19.

V gene TRBV2 combines with J gene TRBJ1-6; D may be TRBD1 (6 bases). This CDR3 contains 17 residues. V dropped 4 bases and J dropped 0 bases, with 13 bases sitting between them. Germline CDR1 is SNHLY and CDR2 is FYNNEI. The CDR3: CASSVRGLRSYNSPLHF. DNA for the CDR3: TGTGCCAGCAGTGTCAGGGGACTACGCTCCTATAATTCACCCCTCCACTTT.

The V call is TRBV6-1, the J call TRBJ2-7; 10 bases fit TRBD1. V was clipped by 6 bases and J by 6 bases; unmatched bases: 8. The germline V gene encodes CDR1 MNHNS and CDR2 SASEGT. The CDR3 spans 14 residues. The CDR3 loop reads CASRLTGGGPEQYF. The CDR3 DNA follows: TGTGCCAGCAGGCTGACAGGGGGCGGACCCGAGCAGTACTTC.

J is TRBJ2-5 and V is TRBV2, with D hard to call. V was trimmed by 8 bases and J by 0 bases, leaving 4 bases between them. Germline lookup yields CDR1 SNHLY and CDR2 FYNNEI. CDR3 length: 11 residues. The CDR3 here is CASEYQETQYF. Here the CDR3 DNA reads TGTGCCAGCGAGTACCAAGAGACCCAGTACTTC. The variable domain in full, with the rest retrieved from reference TRBV2 and TRBJ2-5, is EPEVTQTPSHQVTQMGQEVILRCVPISNHLYFYWYRQILGQKVEFLVSFYNNEISEKSEIFDDQFSVERPDGSNFTLKIRSTKLEDSAMYFCASEYQETQYFGPGTRLLVL.

This CDR3 is CASSEDRVSYGYTF. The DNA for the CDR3 is TGTGCCAGCAGTGAAGACAGGGTCAGCTATGGCTACACCTTC. The chain is built from TRBV6-1 and TRBJ1-2; D might be TRBD1 (6 bases). Trimming cost V 1 base and J 4 bases, with 10 bases left between them. The CDR3 is 14 residues long. The germline V gene has CDR1 MNHNS and CDR2 SASEGT.

The chain combines TRBV28 with TRBJ2-7; D not resolved. V was cut by 6 bases and J by 2 bases, with 17 bases left in between. The germline V gene encodes CDR1 MDHEN and CDR2 SYDVKM. CDR3 length equals 15 residues. The CDR3 bases are TGTGCCAGCAGACCCTACCCAACAGACCCCTACGAGCAGTACTTC. Protein product: CASRPYPTDPYEQYF.

This clone came up once. In DNA form, the CDR3 reads TGTGCCAGTAGTCCGACAAGGGGGCAAGGAGAGACCCAGTACTTC. Its protein product is CASSPTRGQGETQYF. The V call is TRBV19, the J call TRBJ2-5; TRBD1 matches at 7 bases. The V gene's germline CDR1 is LNHDA and CDR2 SQIVND (reference sequence). The CDR3 loop spans 15 amino acids. V lost 5 bases and J lost 4; bases outside the gene matches: 10.

This clone was seen once. The CDR3 reads CASTLDRFPETQYF. The CDR3, as DNA: TGTGCCAGCACTTTGGACAGGTTCCCAGAGACCCAGTACTTC. V and J are TRBV6-5 and TRBJ2-5; 7 bases agree with TRBD1. CDR1 is MNHEY, CDR2 SVGAGI, per germline. The CDR3 is 14 residues long. V lost 7 bases to trimming and J lost 4 bases; unmatched junction nucleotides: 9.

The CDR3 DNA follows: TGTGCCAGCTCACGGGACAGGGTAGGTAGTGAGCAGTTCTTC. It translates to CASSRDRVGSEQFF. The rearrangement links TRBV18 to TRBJ2-1; 9 bases map to TRBD1. Unmatched junction bases numbered 7, after V lost 4 bases and J lost 9 bases. The CDR3 runs 14 residues. Per the germline V gene, CDR1 is KGHSH and CDR2 is LQKENI.

This clone occurred a few times. The genes are TRBV19 and TRBJ2-7, with TRBD1 matching over 8 bases. V was pared by 6 bases and J by 7 bases, with 14 bases of the junction left unmatched. Germline values: CDR1 LNHDA, CDR2 SQIVND (reference sequence). The CDR3 is 15 residues long. CDR3 coding DNA: TGTGCCAGTAGCAGGGGGGCAGGGGGCCTCCGGGAGCAGTACTTC. This encodes CASSRGAGGLREQYF.